The rows below give T cell receptor beta chains drawn from one sample of a study of T cells in Graves' hyperthyroidism and ophthalmopathy. TCRdb called the multiplex PCR reads again in MiXCR, with one record for every CDR3 protein. Among hundreds of thousands of distinct CDR3 sequences listed, about 24% were seen once. Specimen: blood. Every receptor here comes from a woman aged 30 to 39 with Graves' ophthalmopathy. CDR3s include the opening cysteine and the closing phenylalanine or tryptophan. Not every row has a clone size; where given, it reads once, few, many or a size class.

>TRBV6-2/TRBV6-3|-
CASSNGGPSRGGKNYGYTF
>TRBV12-3/TRBV12-4|-
CASSYRPGLNTEAFF
>TRBV6-1|few
CASRRTGRDLPLHF
>TRBV27|-
CASSWGRALSYEQYF
>TRBV12-3/TRBV12-4|many
CASSPRLAGGLETKYF
>TRBV28|-
CASSPSGGNEQYF
>TRBV7-2|many
CASSLVQGAIYEQYF
>TRBV19|-
CASRAGRGTNYGYTF
>TRBV30|-
CAWSAQALVYGYTF
>TRBV27|many
CASSPPGGWEAFF
>TRBV6-2/TRBV6-3|many
CASNQGVWNTEAFF
>TRBV20-1|few
CSAKGTSGSPLHF
>TRBV20-1|-
CSAALRGLNSPLHF
>TRBV6-2/TRBV6-3|many
CASTPGTGTNYEQYF
>TRBV20-1|-
CSAPWGTEQYF
>TRBV12-3/TRBV12-4|few
CASSFVINTEAFF
>TRBV6-1|-
CASGDRVNTGELFF
>TRBV20-1|many
CSARRGNTIYF
>TRBV7-8|many
CASSLGGRMTEAFF
>TRBV6-5|many
CASSYSMNTEAFF
>TRBV19|-
CASSGITANTGELFF
>TRBV15|once
CATSRPPTANYGYTF
>TRBV29-1|-
CSVKDIPPIPNYGYTF
>TRBV6-1|-
CASSEGTAGYEQYF